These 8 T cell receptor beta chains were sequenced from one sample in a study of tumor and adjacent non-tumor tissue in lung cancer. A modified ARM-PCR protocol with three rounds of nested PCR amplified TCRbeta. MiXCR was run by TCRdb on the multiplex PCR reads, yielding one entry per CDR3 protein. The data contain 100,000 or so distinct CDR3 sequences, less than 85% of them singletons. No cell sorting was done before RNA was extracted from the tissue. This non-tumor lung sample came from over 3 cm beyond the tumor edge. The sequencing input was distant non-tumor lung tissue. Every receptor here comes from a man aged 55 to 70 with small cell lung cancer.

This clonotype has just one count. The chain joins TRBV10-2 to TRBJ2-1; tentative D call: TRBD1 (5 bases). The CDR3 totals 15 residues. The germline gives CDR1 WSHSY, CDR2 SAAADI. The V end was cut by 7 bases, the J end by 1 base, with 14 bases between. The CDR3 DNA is TGCGCCAGCAATCTGTCAGGGCGATCCTACAATGAGCAGTTCTTC. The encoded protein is CASNLSGRSYNEQFF.

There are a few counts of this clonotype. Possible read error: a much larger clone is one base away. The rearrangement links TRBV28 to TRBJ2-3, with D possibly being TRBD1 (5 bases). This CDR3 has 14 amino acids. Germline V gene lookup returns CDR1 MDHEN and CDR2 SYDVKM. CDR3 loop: CVSRVPGRPDTQYF. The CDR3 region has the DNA TGTGTCAGCAGGGTTCCAGGTCGCCCGGATACGCAGTATTTT.

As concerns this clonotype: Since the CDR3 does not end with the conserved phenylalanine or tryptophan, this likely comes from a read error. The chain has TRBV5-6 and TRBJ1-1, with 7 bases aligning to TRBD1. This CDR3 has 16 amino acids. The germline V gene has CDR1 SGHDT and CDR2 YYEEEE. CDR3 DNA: TGTGCGAGCAGCTTGACCTCCGGGACAGCGAACACTGAAGCTTTCCTT. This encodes CASSLTSGTANTEAFL.

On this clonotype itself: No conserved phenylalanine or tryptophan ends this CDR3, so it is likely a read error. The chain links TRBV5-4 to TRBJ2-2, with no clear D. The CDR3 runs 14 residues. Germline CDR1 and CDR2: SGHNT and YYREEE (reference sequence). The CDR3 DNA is TGTGCTAGCAGCTCCCTCGCGAACACCGGGGAGCTGTTTTAT. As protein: CASSSLANTGELFY.

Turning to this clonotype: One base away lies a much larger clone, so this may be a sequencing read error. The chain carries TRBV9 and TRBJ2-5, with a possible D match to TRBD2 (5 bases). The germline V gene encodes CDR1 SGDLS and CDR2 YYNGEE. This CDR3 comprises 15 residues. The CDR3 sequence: CPSSVGGARIETQYF. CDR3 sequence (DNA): TGTCCCAGCAGCGTAGGAGGCGCTAGAATTGAGACCCAGTACTTC.

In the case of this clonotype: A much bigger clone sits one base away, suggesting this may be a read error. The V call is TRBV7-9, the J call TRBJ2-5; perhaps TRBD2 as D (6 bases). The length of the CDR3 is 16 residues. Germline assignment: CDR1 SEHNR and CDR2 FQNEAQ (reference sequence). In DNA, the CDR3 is TGTGCCTGCAGCTTAGGGATCGGGAGTGGAGAAGAGACCCAGTACTTC. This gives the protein CACSLGIGSGEETQYF.

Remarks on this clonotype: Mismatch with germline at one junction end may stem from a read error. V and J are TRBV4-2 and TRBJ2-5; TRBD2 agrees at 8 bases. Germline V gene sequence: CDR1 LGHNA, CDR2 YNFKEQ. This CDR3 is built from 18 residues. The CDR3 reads CASRQASGSNFGGETQYF. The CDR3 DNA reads TGCGCCAGCAGGCAAGCCAGCGGGAGTAACTTTGGGGGGGAGACCCAGTACTTC.

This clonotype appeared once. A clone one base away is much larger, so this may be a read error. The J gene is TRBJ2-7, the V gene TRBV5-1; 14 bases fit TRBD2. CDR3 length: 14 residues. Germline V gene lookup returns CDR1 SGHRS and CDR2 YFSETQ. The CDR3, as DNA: TGCACCAGCAGTCCGGGACTAGCGGGAGTTGAGCAGTACTTC. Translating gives CTSSPGLAGVEQYF.